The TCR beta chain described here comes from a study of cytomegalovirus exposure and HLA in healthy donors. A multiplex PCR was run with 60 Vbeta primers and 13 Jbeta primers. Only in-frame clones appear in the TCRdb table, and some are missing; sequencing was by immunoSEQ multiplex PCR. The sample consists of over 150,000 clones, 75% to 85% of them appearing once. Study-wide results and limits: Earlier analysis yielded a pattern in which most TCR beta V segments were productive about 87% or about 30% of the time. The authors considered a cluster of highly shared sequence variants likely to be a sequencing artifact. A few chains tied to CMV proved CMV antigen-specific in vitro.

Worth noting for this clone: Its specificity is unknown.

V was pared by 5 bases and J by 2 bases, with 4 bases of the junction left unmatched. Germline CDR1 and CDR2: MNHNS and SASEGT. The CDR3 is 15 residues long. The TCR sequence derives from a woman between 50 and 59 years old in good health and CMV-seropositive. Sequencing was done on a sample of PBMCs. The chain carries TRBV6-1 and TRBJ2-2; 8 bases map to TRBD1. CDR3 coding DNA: TGTGCCAGCAGTTCTGGACAGGGAAACACCGGGGAGCTGTTTTTT. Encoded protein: CASSSGQGNTGELFF.